This T cell receptor (beta chain) appears in the sequencing data of a study of Ad26.COV2.S vaccination and SARS-CoV-2 variants. The study, taken as a whole, reports: Responses of spike-specific T cells (both CD8+ and CD4+) reportedly showed substantial breadth after vaccination.

Repertoires were generated with immunoSEQ multiplex PCR, while TCRdb's copy carries only in-frame clones and drops some. The sample holds over 400,000 clones, less than 95% seen once. Worth noting for this clone: Its antigen is unidentified.

Noted treatment: some 20 received Ad26.COV2.S at low or high dose, single or two shots; roughly five received placebo; per-sample allocation not given. Repertoires come from day 63 after the first vaccine or placebo injection. The CDR3 extends over 15 amino acids. The clonotype comes from a person aged 18 to 59 who received the Ad26.COV2.S COVID-19 vaccine or a placebo. V is TRBV21-1 and J is TRBJ2-5; TRBD2 reflects the table's D call only, with no check against the DNA. TRBV21-1 is listed as a pseudogene. Sequencing was performed on peripheral blood, taken in a trial of Ad26.COV2.S vaccine versus placebo. The CDR3 loop reads CASSPLEGGRETQYF. CDR3 sequence (DNA): TGTGCCAGCAGCCCCCTTGAGGGAGGGAGGGAGACCCAGTACTTC.